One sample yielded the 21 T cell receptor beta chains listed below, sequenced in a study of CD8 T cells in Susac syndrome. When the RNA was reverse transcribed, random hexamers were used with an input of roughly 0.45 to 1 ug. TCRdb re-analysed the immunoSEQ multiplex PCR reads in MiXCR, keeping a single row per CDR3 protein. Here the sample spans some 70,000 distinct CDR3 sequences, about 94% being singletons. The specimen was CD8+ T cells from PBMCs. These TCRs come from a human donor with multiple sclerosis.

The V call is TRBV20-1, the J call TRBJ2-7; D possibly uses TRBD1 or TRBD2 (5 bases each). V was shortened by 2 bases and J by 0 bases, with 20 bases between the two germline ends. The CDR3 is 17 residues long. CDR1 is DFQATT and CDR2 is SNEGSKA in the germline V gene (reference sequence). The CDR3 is CSARSEDGTQSSYEQYF. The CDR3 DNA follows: TGCAGTGCTAGATCCGAGGACGGGACCCAAAGCTCCTACGAGCAGTACTTC.

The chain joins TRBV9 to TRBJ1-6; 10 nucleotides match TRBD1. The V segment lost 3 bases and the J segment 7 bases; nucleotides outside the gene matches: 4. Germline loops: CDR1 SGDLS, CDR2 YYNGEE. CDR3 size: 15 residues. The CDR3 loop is CASSEGQGSNSPLHF. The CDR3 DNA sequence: TGTGCCAGCAGCGAGGGACAGGGGAGCAATTCACCCCTCCACTTT.

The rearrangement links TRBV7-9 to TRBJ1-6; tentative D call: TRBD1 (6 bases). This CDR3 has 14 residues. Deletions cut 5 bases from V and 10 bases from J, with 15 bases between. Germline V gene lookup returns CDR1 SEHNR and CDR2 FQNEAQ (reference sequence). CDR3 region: CASSPLRGRSPLHF. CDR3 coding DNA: TGTGCCAGCAGCCCCTTGAGGGGGAGGTCACCCCTCCACTTT.

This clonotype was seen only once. The DNA for the CDR3 is TGTGCCAGCAGTTCCTATGGGGGCGGGGTTCAAGAGACCCAGTACTTC. Protein: CASSSYGGGVQETQYF. V gene TRBV27 combines with J gene TRBJ2-5; tentatively, D is TRBD1 or TRBD2 (6 bases each). The CDR3 runs to 16 residues. Germline V gene sequence: CDR1 MNHEY, CDR2 SMNVEV (reference sequence). The ends were cut back, 4 bases at V and 2 bases at J, with 17 bases in the middle.

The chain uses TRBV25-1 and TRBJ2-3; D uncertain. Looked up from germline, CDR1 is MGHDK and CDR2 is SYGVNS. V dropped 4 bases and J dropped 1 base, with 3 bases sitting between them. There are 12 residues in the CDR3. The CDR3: CASSVGTDTQYF. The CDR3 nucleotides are TGTGCCAGCAGTGTTGGCACAGATACGCAGTATTTT.

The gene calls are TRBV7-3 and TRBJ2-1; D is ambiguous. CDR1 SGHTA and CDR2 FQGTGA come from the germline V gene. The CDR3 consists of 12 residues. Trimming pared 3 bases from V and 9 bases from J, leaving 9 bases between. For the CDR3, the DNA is TGTGCCAGCAGCTTTTTGGGTAGTGAGCAGTTCTTC. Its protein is CASSFLGSEQFF. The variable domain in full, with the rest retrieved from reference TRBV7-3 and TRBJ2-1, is GAGVSQTPSNKVTEKGKYVELRCDPISGHTALYWYRQSLGQGPEFLIYFQGTGAADDSGLPNDRFFAVRPEGSVSTLKIQRTERGDSAVYLCASSFLGSEQFFGPGTRLTVL.

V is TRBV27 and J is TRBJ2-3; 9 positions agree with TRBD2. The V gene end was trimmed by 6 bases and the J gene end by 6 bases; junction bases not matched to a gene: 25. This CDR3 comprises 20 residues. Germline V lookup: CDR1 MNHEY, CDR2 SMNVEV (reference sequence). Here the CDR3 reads CASSLYSPGTSREDMDTQYF. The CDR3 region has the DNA TGTGCCAGCAGCCTTTATTCCCCCGGGACTAGCCGGGAGGATATGGATACGCAGTATTTT.

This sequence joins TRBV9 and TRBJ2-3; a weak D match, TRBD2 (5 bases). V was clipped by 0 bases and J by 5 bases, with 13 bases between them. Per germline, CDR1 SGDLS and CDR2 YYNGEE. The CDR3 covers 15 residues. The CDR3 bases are TGTGCCAGCAGCGTAGGGAGAGGGCTGGGAGATACGCAGTATTTT. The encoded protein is CASSVGRGLGDTQYF.

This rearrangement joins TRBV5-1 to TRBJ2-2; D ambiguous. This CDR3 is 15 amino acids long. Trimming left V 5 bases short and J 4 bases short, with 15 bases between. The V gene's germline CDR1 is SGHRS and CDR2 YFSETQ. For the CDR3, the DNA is TGCGCCAGCAGGGGTGGGCCGGGCCCCACCGGGGAGCTGTTTTTT. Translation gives CASRGGPGPTGELFF. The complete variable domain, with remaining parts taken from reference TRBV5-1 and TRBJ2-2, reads KAGVTQTPRYLIKTRGQQVTLSCSPISGHRSVSWYQQTPGQGLQFLFEYFSETQRNKGNFPGRFSGRQFSNSRSEMNVSTLELGDSALYLCASRGGPGPTGELFFGEGSRLTVL.

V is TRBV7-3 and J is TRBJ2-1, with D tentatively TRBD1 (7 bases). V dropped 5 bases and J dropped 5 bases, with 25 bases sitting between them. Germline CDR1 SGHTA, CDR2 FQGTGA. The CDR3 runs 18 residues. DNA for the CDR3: TGTGCCAGCAGCCATCAGGGGGGTGGTGCCCGGGTGGACAATGAGCAGTTCTTC. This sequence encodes CASSHQGGGARVDNEQFF.

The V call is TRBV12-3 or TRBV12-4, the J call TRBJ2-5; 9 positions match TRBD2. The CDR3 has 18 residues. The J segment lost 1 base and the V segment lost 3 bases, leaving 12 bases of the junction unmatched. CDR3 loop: CASSFLRGGWVSQETQYF. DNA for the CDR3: TGTGCCAGCAGTTTCCTGCGGGGGGGCTGGGTGAGCCAAGAGACCCAGTACTTC.

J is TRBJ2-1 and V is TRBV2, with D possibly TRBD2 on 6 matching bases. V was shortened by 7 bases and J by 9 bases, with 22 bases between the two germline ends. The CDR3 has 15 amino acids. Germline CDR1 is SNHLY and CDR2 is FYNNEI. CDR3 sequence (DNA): TGTGCCAGCACTCGAGCGGGCGTCACCTCGACTGAGCAGTTCTTC. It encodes CASTRAGVTSTEQFF.

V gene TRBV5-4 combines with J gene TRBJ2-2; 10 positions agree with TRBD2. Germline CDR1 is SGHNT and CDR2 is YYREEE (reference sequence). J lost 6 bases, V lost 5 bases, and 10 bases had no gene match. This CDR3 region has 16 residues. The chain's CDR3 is CASRPGTSVKSGELFF. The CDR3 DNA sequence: TGTGCCAGCAGACCCGGGACTAGCGTGAAATCCGGGGAGCTGTTTTTT.

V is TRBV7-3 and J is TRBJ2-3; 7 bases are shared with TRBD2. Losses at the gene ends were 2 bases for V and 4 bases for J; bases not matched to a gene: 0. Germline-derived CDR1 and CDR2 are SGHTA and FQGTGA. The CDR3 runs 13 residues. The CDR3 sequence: CASSLRGADTQYF. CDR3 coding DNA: TGTGCCAGCAGCTTACGGGGGGCAGATACGCAGTATTTT.

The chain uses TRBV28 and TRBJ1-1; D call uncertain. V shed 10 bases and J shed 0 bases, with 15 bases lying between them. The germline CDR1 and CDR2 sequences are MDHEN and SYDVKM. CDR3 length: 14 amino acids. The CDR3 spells CATQVLGMNTEAFF. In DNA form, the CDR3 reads TGTGCCACCCAGGTCCTGGGGATGAACACTGAAGCTTTCTTT.

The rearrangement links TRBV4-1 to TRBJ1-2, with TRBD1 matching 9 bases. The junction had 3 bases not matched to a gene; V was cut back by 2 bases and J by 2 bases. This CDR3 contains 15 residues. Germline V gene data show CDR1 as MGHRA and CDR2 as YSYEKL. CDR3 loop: CASSQPTGGNYGYTF. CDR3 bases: TGCGCCAGCAGCCAACCGACAGGGGGGAACTATGGCTACACCTTC.

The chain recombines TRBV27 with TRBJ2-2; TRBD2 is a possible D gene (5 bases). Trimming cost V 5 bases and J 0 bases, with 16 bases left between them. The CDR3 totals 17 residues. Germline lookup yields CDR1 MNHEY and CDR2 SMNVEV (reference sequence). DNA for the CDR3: TGTGCCAGCAGTACCCCGACGGGATCCGCGAACACCGGGGAGCTGTTTTTT. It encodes CASSTPTGSANTGELFF.

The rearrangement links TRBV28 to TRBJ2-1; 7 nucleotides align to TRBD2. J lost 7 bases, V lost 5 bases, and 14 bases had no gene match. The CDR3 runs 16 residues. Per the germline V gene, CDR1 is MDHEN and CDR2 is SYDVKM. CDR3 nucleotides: TGTGCCAGCAGTAGAAAGACTAGCCGACGCCATAATGAGCAGTTCTTC. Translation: CASSRKTSRRHNEQFF.

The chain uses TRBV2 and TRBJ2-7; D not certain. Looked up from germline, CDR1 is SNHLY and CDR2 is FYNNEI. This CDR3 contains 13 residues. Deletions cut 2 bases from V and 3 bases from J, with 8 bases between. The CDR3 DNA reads TGTGCCAGCAGTGAACAGGTGAACTACGAGCAGTACTTC. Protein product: CASSEQVNYEQYF.

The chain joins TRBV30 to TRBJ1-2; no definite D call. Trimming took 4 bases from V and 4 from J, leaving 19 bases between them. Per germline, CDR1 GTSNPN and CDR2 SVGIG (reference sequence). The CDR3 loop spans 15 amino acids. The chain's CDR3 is CAWTAGSGRLYGYTF. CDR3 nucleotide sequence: TGTGCCTGGACCGCCGGGAGCGGGCGGCTCTATGGCTACACCTTC.

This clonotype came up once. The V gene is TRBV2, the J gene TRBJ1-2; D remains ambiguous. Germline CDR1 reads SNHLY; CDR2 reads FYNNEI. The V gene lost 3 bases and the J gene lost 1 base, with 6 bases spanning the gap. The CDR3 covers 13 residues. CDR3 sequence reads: CASSDKINYGYTF. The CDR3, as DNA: TGTGCCAGCAGTGATAAGATTAACTATGGCTACACCTTC.